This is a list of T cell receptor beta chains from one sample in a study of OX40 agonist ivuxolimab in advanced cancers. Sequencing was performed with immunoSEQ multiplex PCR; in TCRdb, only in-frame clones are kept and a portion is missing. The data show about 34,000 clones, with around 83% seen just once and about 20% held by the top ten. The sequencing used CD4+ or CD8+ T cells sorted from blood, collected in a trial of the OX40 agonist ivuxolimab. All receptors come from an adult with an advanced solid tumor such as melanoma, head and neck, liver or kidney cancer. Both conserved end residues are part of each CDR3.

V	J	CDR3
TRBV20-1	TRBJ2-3	CSALYDTQYF
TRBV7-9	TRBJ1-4	CASSLGGQNEKLFF
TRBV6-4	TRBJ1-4	CASSEGAGNEKLFF
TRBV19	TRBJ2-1	CASSTETSGFIGEQFF
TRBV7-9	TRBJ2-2	CASRSPIGELFF
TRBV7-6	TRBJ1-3	CASSYSQRGNTIYF
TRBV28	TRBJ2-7	CASSFWGNEQYF
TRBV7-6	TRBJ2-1	CASSLEASRSYNEQFF
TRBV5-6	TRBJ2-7	CASSLRVQGIYEQYF
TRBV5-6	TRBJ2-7	CASSLLRGEQYF
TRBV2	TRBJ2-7	CASSGQGANYEQYF
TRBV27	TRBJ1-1	CASSLDRRNTEAFF
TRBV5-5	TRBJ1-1	CASSPGTVNTEAFF
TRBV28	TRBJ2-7	CASSALAESYEQYF
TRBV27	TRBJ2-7	CASSLTQQGTHEQYF
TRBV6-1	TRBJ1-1	CASSYSLNTEAFF
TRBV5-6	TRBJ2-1	CASSLGLAGGNEQFF
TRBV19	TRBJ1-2	CASRDTSYYGYTF
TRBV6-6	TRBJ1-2	CASSYSTGYTF
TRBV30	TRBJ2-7	CAWSDLGYEQYF
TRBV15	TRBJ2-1	CATSRIAESYNEQFF
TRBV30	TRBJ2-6	CAWTLAAGANVLTF
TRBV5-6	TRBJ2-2	CASSLIWRDRMIGELFF
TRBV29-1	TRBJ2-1	CSVEGASGREDLGNEQFF
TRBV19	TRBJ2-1	CASSPTGGDSFYNEQFF
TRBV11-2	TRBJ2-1	CASSLGRWDEQFF
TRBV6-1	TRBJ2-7	CASSRDSYEQYF
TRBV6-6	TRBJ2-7	CASRDLGGRKEQYF
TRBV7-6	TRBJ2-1	CASSLGTGEGREQFF
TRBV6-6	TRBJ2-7	CASSLDRALEQYF
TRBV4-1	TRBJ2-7	CASSHAGSSYEQYF
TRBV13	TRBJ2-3	CASSLGILLSDTQYF
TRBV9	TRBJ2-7	CASSGSRNRGVYEQYF
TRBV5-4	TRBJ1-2	CASSSRTGGHYGYTF
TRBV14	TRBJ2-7	CASSRPGQGTYEQYF
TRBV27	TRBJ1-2	CASSLGSGHGYGYTF
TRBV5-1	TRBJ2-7	CASSLSQEGARDIYEQYF
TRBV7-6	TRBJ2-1	CASSLLLNEQFF
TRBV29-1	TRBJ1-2	CSVEGGEGSEYGYTF
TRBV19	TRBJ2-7	CASTPGGSYEQYF
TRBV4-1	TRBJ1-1	CASSTLPGAGATEAFF
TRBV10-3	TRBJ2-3	CAISENSLSADTQYF
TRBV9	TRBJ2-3	CASRKGTTVDTQYF
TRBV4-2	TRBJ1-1	CASSQDPEEGYTEAFF
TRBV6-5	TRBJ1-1	CAGSPGVNTEAFF
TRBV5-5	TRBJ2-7	CASSLAWGVDEQYF
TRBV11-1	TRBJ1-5	CASSSPEGQPQHF